The 8 T cell receptor beta chains below were found in one sample sequenced in a study of vaccination and CD4 T cells after COVID-19. The treatment was: 10-day PBMC culture with coronavirus spike peptide pools or control peptides (ViraFEST assay). Their specific antigens are unknown. Cultured CD4+ T cell DNA was sequenced using the Oncomine TCR Beta short-read assay. In TCRdb, the PCR reads were re-called with MiXCR into one record per CDR3 protein. Here the sample spans more than 15,000 distinct CDR3 sequences, roughly 56% being singletons. The sample consisted of cultured CD4+ T cells from blood, taken after SARS-CoV-2 vaccination. Receptor source: a human donor with COVID-19.

This clonotype occurred a few times. This chain links TRBV7-9 with TRBJ2-7; D remains unclear. Germline V gene lookup returns CDR1 SEHNR and CDR2 FQNEAQ (reference sequence). This CDR3 spans 13 amino acids. V lost 5 bases and J 0 bases, leaving 8 bases between the germline ends. In DNA, the CDR3 is TGTGCCAGCAGCCTATCTACCTCCTACGAGCAGTACTTC. Translating it yields CASSLSTSYEQYF.

The chain has TRBV28 and TRBJ2-1; 9 bases line up with TRBD2. CDR1 MDHEN and CDR2 SYDVKM come from the germline V gene. CDR3 length: 15 residues. The ends lost 3 bases at V and 7 bases at J; junction bases unmatched: 7. CDR3 residues: CASSFRGGARNEQFF. As DNA, the CDR3 is TGTGCCAGCAGTTTCCGCGGGGGGGCCAGGAATGAGCAGTTCTTC.

This chain links TRBV7-2 with TRBJ1-2; D unclear. CDR1 and CDR2 (germline): SGHTA, FQGNSA. This CDR3 is 14 amino acids long. The V and J ends lost 3 bases and 4 bases respectively, with 12 bases between them. CDR3 loop: CASSLADRIYGYTF. DNA for the CDR3: TGTGCCAGCAGCTTGGCCGACCGGATCTATGGCTACACCTTC.

The rearrangement links TRBV6-1 to TRBJ2-5, with 7 bases identical to TRBD1. The length of the CDR3 is 13 residues. Germline lookup yields CDR1 MNHNS and CDR2 SASEGT. J lost 2 bases, V lost 6 bases, and 3 bases had no gene match. The CDR3 nucleotides read TGTGCCAGCAGGGGGACAGCACAAGAGACCCAGTACTTC. This codes for CASRGTAQETQYF.

V is TRBV2 and J is TRBJ2-5; 10 nucleotides align to TRBD2. The trim removed 2 bases at V and 5 bases at J, leaving 8 bases unmatched. The germline gives CDR1 SNHLY, CDR2 FYNNEI. CDR3 length: 16 amino acids. The CDR3 nucleotides are TGTGCCAGCAGTGAATTCCAGCGGGGGGGCTGGGAGACCCAGTACTTC. This sequence encodes CASSEFQRGGWETQYF. Drawing the rest from reference TRBV2 and TRBJ2-5, the complete variable domain is EPEVTQTPSHQVTQMGQEVILRCVPISNHLYFYWYRQILGQKVEFLVSFYNNEISEKSEIFDDQFSVERPDGSNFTLKIRSTKLEDSAMYFCASSEFQRGGWETQYFGPGTRLLVL.

The rearrangement links TRBV6-5 to TRBJ2-3; TRBD2 is a possible D gene (7 bases). The CDR3 loop spans 17 amino acids. V lost 2 bases and J 4 bases, leaving 19 bases between the germline ends. Germline CDR1 is MNHEY and CDR2 is SVGAGI. The CDR3 bases are TGTGCCAGCAGTTACGGGGGGGCTTACTCGGTGGCAGATACGCAGTATTTT. It specifies CASSYGGAYSVADTQYF.

This clonotype was detected a few times. The V and J genes are TRBV28 and TRBJ2-5; perhaps TRBD2 as D (6 bases). The CDR3 runs to 15 residues. The germline V gene has CDR1 MDHEN and CDR2 SYDVKM. Trimming removed 5 bases from V and 4 bases from J, with 17 bases in between. CDR3 DNA: TGTGCCAGCAGTCTTGTTTCATTGGGGGGAGAGACCCAGTACTTC. Amino acid sequence: CASSLVSLGGETQYF.

The CDR3 loop reads CASSTRDGYGYTF. In DNA, the CDR3 is TGTGCCAGCAGTACCAGGGATGGCTATGGCTACACCTTC. The genes are TRBV27 and TRBJ1-2, with D maybe TRBD1 (5 bases). The CDR3 is 13 amino acids. The V end lost 5 bases, the J end lost 4 bases, and 11 bases lay between the germline ends. CDR1 and CDR2 from the germline V gene are MNHEY and SMNVEV (reference sequence).